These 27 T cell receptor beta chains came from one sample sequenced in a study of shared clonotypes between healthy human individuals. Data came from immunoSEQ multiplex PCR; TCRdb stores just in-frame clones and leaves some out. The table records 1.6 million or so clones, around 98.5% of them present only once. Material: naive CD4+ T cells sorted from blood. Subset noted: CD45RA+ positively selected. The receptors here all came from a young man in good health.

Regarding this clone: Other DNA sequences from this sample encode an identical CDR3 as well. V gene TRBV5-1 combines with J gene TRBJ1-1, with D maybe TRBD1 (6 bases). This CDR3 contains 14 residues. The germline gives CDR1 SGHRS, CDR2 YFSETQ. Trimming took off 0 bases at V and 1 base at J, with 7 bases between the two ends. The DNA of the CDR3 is TGCGCCAGCAGCTTGGGGACAGAGAACACTGAAGCTTTCTTT. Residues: CASSLGTENTEAFF.

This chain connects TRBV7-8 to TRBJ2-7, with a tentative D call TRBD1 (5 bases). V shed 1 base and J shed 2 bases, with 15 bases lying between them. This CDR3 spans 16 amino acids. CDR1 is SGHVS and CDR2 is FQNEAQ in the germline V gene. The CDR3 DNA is TGTGCCAGCAGCTTAGTGGTTCGGCAGGGAACCTACGAGCAGTACTTC. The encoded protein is CASSLVVRQGTYEQYF. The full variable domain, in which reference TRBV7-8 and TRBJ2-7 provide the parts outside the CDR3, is GAGVSQSPRYKVAKRGQDVALRCDPISGHVSLFWYQQALGQGPEFLTYFQNEAQLDKSGLPSDRFFAERPEGSVSTLKIQRTQQEDSAVYLCASSLVVRQGTYEQYFGPGTRLTVT.

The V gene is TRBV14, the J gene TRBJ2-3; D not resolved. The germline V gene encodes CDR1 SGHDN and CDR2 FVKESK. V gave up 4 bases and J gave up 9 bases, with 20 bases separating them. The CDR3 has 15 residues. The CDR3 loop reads CASSPWAELWSTQYF. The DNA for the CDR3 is TGTGCCAGCAGCCCCTGGGCCGAACTCTGGTCGACGCAGTATTTT. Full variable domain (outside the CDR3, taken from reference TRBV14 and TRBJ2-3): EAGVTQFPSHSVIEKGQTVTLRCDPISGHDNLYWYRRVMGKEIKFLLHFVKESKQDESGMPNNRFLAERTGGTYSTLKVQPAELEDSGVYFCASSPWAELWSTQYFGPGTRLTVL.

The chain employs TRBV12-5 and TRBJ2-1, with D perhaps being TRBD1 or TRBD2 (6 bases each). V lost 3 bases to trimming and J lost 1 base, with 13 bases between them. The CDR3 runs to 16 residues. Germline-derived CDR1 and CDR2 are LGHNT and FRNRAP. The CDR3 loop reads CASGLWGAKSYNEQFF. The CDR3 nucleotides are TGTGCTAGTGGTTTATGGGGGGCTAAGTCCTACAATGAGCAGTTCTTC.

The CDR3 bases are TGTGCCAGCAGCGGGACTAGGCCGAACACCGGGGAGCTGTTTTTT. Amino acids: CASSGTRPNTGELFF. This chain links TRBV7-6 with TRBJ2-2; 8 bases line up with TRBD2. The CDR3 has 15 amino acids. With V trimmed by 5 bases and J by 0 bases, 2 bases remained unmatched. Germline V gene lookup returns CDR1 SGHVS and CDR2 FNYEAQ. Looking up the rest from reference TRBV7-6 and TRBJ2-2 gives the full variable domain: GAGVSQSPRYKVTKRGQDVALRCDPISGHVSLYWYRQALGQGPEFLTYFNYEAQQDKSGLPNDRFSAERPEGSISTLTIQRTEQRDSAMYRCASSGTRPNTGELFFGEGSRLTVL.

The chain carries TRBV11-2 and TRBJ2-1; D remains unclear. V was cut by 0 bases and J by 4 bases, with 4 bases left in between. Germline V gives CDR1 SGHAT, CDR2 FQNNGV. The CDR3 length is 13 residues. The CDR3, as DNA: TGTGCCAGCAGCTTAGAATCTTACAATGAGCAGTTCTTC. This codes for CASSLESYNEQFF.

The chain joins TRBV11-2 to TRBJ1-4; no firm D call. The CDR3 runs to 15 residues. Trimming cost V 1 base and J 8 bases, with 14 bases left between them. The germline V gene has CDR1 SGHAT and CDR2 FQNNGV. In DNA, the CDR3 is TGTGCCAGCAGCTTAGTAGCCGGGTCCGTGGAAAAACTGTTTTTT. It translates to CASSLVAGSVEKLFF.

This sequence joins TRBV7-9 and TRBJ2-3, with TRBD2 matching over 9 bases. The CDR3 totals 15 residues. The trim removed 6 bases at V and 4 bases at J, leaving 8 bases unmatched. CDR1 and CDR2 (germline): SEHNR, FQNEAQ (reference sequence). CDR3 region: CASSLLSGSSDTQYF. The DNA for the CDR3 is TGTGCCAGCAGTCTTCTTAGCGGGAGTTCAGATACGCAGTATTTT.

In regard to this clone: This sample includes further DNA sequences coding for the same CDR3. This CDR3 is CASSVAGTTYEQYF. As DNA, the CDR3 is TGTGCCAGCAGCGTAGCTGGGACGACGTACGAGCAGTACTTC. The J gene is TRBJ2-7, the V gene TRBV9, with D perhaps TRBD1 or TRBD2 (5 bases each). The ends were cut back, 0 bases at V and 4 bases at J, with 11 bases in the middle. This CDR3 is 14 amino acids long. The V gene's germline CDR1 is SGDLS and CDR2 YYNGEE.

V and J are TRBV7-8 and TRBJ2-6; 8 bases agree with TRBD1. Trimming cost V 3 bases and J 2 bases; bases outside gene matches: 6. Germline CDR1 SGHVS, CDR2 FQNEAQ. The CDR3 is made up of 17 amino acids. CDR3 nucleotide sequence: TGTGCCAGCAGCTTGAGGGACAGGATCACTGGGGCCAACGTCCTGACTTTC. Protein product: CASSLRDRITGANVLTF.

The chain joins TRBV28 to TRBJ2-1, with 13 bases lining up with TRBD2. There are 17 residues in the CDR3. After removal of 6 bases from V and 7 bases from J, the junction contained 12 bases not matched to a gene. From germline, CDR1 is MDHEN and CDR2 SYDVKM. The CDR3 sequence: CASSETTSGRARNEQFF. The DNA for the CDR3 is TGTGCCAGCAGCGAGACAACTAGCGGGAGGGCCAGAAATGAGCAGTTCTTC.

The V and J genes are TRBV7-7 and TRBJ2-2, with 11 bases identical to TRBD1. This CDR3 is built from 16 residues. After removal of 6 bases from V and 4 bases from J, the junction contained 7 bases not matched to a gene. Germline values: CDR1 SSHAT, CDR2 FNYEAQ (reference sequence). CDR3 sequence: CASRTGQGASTGELFF. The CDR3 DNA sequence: TGTGCCAGCAGAACAGGACAGGGGGCATCCACCGGGGAGCTGTTTTTT.

In nucleotides, the CDR3 is TGTGCCATCAGTGCGTCAGGTCCGGATGGCTACACCTTC. This codes for CAISASGPDGYTF. The chain uses TRBV10-3 and TRBJ1-2, with no clear D. V lost 4 bases, J lost 6 bases, and 12 bases lay in between. From germline, CDR1 is ENHRY and CDR2 SYGVKD. This CDR3 is 13 amino acids long.

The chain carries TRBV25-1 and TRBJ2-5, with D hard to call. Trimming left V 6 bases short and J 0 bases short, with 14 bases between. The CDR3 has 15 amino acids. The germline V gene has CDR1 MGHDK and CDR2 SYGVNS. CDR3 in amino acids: CASSDAAGHQETQYF. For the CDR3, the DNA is TGTGCCAGCAGCGACGCGGCAGGCCACCAAGAGACCCAGTACTTC.

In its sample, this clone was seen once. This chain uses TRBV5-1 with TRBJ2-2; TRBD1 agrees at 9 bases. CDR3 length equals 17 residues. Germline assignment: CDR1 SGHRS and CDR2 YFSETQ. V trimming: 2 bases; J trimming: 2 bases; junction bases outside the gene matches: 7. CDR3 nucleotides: TGCGCCAGCAGCTTAGGACAGGGGCTCGTCAACACCGGGGAGCTGTTTTTT. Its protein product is CASSLGQGLVNTGELFF.

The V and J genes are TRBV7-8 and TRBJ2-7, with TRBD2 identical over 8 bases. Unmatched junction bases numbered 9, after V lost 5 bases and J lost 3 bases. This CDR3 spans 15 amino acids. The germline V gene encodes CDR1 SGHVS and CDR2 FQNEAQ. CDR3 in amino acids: CASSLTSGLGYEQYF. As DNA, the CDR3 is TGTGCCAGCAGCCTAACTAGCGGTTTGGGCTACGAGCAGTACTTC.

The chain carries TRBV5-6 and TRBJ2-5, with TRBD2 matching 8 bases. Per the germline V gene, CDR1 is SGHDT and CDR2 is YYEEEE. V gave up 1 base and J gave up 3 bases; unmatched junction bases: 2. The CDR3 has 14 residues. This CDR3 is CASSLSLAEETQYF. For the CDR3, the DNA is TGTGCCAGCAGCTTGTCACTAGCGGAAGAGACCCAGTACTTC.

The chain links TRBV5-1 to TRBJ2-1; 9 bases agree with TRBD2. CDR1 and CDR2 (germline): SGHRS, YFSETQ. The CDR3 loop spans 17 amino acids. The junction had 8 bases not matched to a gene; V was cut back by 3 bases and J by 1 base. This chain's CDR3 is CASSSDLGLASYNEQFF. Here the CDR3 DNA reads TGCGCCAGCAGCTCAGACTTAGGACTAGCGTCCTACAATGAGCAGTTCTTC.

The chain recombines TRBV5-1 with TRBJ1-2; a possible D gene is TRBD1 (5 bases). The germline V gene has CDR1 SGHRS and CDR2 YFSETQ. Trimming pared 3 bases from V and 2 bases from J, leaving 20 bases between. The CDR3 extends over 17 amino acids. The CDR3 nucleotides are TGCGCCAGCAGCTCGAACACAGCGGGGGTCGGCAACTATGGCTACACCTTC. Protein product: CASSSNTAGVGNYGYTF.

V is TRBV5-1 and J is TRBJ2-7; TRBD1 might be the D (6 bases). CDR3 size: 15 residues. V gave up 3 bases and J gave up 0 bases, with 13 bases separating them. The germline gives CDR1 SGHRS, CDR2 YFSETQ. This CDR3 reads CASSSQGSPSYEQYF. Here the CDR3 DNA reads TGCGCCAGCAGCTCGCAGGGGTCCCCCTCCTACGAGCAGTACTTC. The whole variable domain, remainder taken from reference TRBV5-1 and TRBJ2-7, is KAGVTQTPRYLIKTRGQQVTLSCSPISGHRSVSWYQQTPGQGLQFLFEYFSETQRNKGNFPGRFSGRQFSNSRSEMNVSTLELGDSALYLCASSSQGSPSYEQYFGPGTRLTVT.

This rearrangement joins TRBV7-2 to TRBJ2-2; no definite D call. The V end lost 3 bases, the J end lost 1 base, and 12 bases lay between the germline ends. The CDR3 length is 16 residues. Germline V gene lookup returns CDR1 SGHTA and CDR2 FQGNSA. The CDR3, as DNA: TGTGCCAGCAGCTTTGATTTACTGAGGAACACCGGGGAGCTGTTTTTT. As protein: CASSFDLLRNTGELFF.

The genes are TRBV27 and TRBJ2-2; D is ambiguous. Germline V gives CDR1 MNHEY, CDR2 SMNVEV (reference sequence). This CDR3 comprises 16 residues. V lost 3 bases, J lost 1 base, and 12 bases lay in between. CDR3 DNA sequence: TGTGCCAGCAGTTTGTTCCTGCAGATGAACACCGGGGAGCTGTTTTTT. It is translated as CASSLFLQMNTGELFF.

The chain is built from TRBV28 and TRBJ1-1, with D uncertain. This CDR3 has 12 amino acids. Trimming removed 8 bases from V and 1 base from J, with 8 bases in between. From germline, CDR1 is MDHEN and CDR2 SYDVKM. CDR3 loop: CASGVRNTEAFF. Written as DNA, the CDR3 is TGTGCCAGCGGAGTTAGGAACACTGAAGCTTTCTTT. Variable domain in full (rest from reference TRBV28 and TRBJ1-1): DVKVTQSSRYLVKRTGEKVFLECVQDMDHENMFWYRQDPGLGLRLIYFSYDVKMKEKGDIPEGYSVSREKKERFSLILESASTNQTSMYLCASGVRNTEAFFGQGTRLTVV.

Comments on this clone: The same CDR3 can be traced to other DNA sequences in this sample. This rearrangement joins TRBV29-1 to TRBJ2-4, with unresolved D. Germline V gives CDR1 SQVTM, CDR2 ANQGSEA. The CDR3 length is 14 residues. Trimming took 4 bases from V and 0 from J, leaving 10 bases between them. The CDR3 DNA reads TGCAGCGTTGCATCCCGGCTAGCCAAAAACATTCAGTACTTC. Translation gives CSVASRLAKNIQYF.

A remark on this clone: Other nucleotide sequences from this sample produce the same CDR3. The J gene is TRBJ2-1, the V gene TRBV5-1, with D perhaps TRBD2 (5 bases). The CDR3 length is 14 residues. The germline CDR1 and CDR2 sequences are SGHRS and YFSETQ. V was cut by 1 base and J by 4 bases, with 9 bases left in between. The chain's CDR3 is CASSLSSGYNEQFF. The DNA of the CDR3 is TGCGCCAGCAGCTTGAGCAGCGGTTACAATGAGCAGTTCTTC. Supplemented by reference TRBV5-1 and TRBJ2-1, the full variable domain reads KAGVTQTPRYLIKTRGQQVTLSCSPISGHRSVSWYQQTPGQGLQFLFEYFSETQRNKGNFPGRFSGRQFSNSRSEMNVSTLELGDSALYLCASSLSSGYNEQFFGPGTRLTVL.

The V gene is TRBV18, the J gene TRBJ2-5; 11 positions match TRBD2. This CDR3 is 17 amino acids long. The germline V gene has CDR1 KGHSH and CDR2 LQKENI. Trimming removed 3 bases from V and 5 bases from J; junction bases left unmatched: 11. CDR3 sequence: CASSPELAGGPEETQYF. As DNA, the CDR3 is TGTGCCAGCTCACCGGAGCTAGCGGGAGGCCCAGAGGAGACCCAGTACTTC.

The chain's CDR3 is CASSTGGHEKLFF. As DNA, the CDR3 is TGTGCCAGTTCGACAGGAGGGCATGAAAAACTGTTTTTT. The rearrangement uses TRBV7-2 and TRBJ1-4; perhaps TRBD1 as D (6 bases). Germline V gives CDR1 SGHTA, CDR2 FQGNSA. Trimming shortened V by 9 bases and J by 6 bases, and 14 bases separated the two germline ends. CDR3 length equals 13 residues.